The 8 T cell receptor beta chains below were found in one sample sequenced in a study of blood T cell repertoires in COVID-19. Assay used: immunoSEQ multiplex PCR; TCRdb lists only in-frame clones, some missing. The table records some 50,000 clones, over 75% of them present only once. The sequencing sample was made of peripheral blood. All receptors derive from a man aged 35-49 years with acute or convalescent COVID-19.

The chain couples TRBV12-5 to TRBJ1-2; possible D gene TRBD1, 5 bases. This CDR3 spans 13 amino acids. Trimming left V 5 bases short and J 6 bases short, with 13 bases between. The germline V gene has CDR1 LGHNT and CDR2 FRNRAP. The CDR3 loop reads CASGTLEGNGYTF. CDR3 nucleotides: TGTGCTAGTGGTACCTTGGAGGGGAATGGCTACACCTTC.

This chain links TRBV5-1 with TRBJ2-7; no reliable D call. V was shortened by 5 bases and J by 2 bases, with 11 bases between the two germline ends. CDR1 is SGHRS, CDR2 YFSETQ, per germline. The CDR3 covers 13 residues. This chain's CDR3 is CASSPSKPYEQYF. The CDR3, as DNA: TGCGCCAGCAGTCCCTCAAAGCCCTACGAGCAGTACTTC.

This clone was recorded only once. This chain joins TRBV2 and TRBJ2-1; D is possibly TRBD2 (6 bases). V was shortened by 6 bases and J by 6 bases, with 12 bases between the two germline ends. This CDR3 has 13 residues. Germline CDR1 SNHLY, CDR2 FYNNEI. The CDR3 nucleotides are TGTGCCAGCAGCCGGGACTCTCTCAATGAGCAGTTCTTC. It specifies CASSRDSLNEQFF.

A single count supports this clone. The chain carries TRBV25-1 and TRBJ2-2; 10 nucleotides match TRBD2. The J segment lost 6 bases and the V segment lost 6 bases, leaving 10 bases of the junction unmatched. The V gene's germline CDR1 is MGHDK and CDR2 SYGVNS. CDR3 length: 16 residues. CDR3 bases: TGTGCCAGCAGCGCCACTAGCGGGAAAGGGGCCGGGGAGCTGTTTTTT. This codes for CASSATSGKGAGELFF.

The chain uses TRBV11-2 and TRBJ2-7; 9 bases are shared with TRBD2. Germline V lookup: CDR1 SGHAT, CDR2 FQNNGV. V was clipped by 4 bases and J by 0 bases; unmatched bases: 7. CDR3 length: 16 residues. The CDR3 bases are TGTGCCAGCAGCTCTAAGACTAGCGGAAGCTCCTACGAGCAGTACTTC. Residues: CASSSKTSGSSYEQYF. Using reference TRBV11-2 and TRBJ2-7 for the parts outside the CDR3, the full variable domain is EAGVAQSPRYKIIEKRQSVAFWCNPISGHATLYWYQQILGQGPKLLIQFQNNGVVDDSQLPKDRFSAERLKGVDSTLKIQPAKLEDSAVYLCASSSKTSGSSYEQYFGPGTRLTVT.

This sequence joins TRBV6-5 and TRBJ1-2; D is ambiguous. The CDR3 sequence is 15 residues long. Per germline, CDR1 MNHEY and CDR2 SVGAGI. The germline V and J ends were trimmed by 5 bases and 7 bases, with 20 bases remaining between them. CDR3 DNA: TGTGCCAGCAGTACCCCTCTCTTGGGAGGGTTTGGCTACACCTTC. This codes for CASSTPLLGGFGYTF.

This rearrangement joins TRBV5-1 to TRBJ1-1; possibly TRBD1 for D (6 bases). From germline, CDR1 is SGHRS and CDR2 YFSETQ. The V end lost 0 bases, the J end lost 4 bases, and 13 bases lay between the germline ends. There are 15 residues in the CDR3. CDR3 coding DNA: TGCGCCAGCAGCTTGGGGGGGCTTGGAGGCACTGAAGCTTTCTTT. Translating it yields CASSLGGLGGTEAFF.

The sample holds a few counts of this clone. The rearrangement uses TRBV3-1 (or the pseudogene TRBV3-2) and TRBJ2-7; D might be TRBD2 (7 bases). V was trimmed by 1 base and J by 4 bases, leaving 14 bases between them. This CDR3 is 15 amino acids long. CDR1 is LGHDT and CDR2 is YNNKEL in the germline V gene (reference sequence). CDR3 sequence (DNA): TGTGCCAGCAGCCAAGCGGGGGGCGCACGTTACGAGCAGTACTTC. It specifies CASSQAGGARYEQYF.